The entry below gives a single T cell receptor (beta chain) sequence along with its context. Its antigen is still unknown. For every CD8+ T cell subset, 300,000 cells were flow-sorted straight into RLT lysis buffer, and each subset was sorted in triplicate. Naive CD8+ T cells were defined stringently as CD45RO-CCR7+CD27+CD95- to exclude memory contaminants. Peripheral blood mononuclear cells were isolated from buffy coats by standard density gradient centrifugation. A FACSAria III was used to flow-sort naive CD8+ T cells into CXCR3-negative and CXCR3-positive populations. An RNeasy Mini Kit was used to extract total RNA from the sorted cells. CDR1 and CDR2, per the germline V gene, are SQVTM and ANQGSEA. Measured from the cysteine to the phenylalanine, the CDR3 is 14 residues long. No DNA sequence is on record. The run used a NextSeq 550. The Human TCR Profiling Kit (MiLaboratory) was used to prepare UMI-labeled 5' RACE TRB cDNA libraries. cDNA synthesis used the entire amount of extracted RNA, and PCR amplification then used the entire amount of cDNA produced. Libraries were prepared in parallel with an identical number of PCR cycles. The paper's data handling went like this. With a requirement of at least two reads per UMI, MIGEC and MiXCR extracted about 52,000 +/- 9,100 unique UMI-labeled TRB cDNA molecules per library. On average, about 40,000 +/- 10,000 functional in-frame TRB CDR3 nucleotide clonotypes lacking stop codons were found per library. Diversity metrics, including normalized Shannon-Wiener and Chao1, were computed in VDJtools after downsampling to 5000 UMI-labeled TRB molecules per sample. Clonotype-size-weighted physicochemical properties of the central five CDR3 residues (interaction energy, strength, volume and Kidera factor 4) were computed in VDJtools. The reads went through TCRdb reprocessing, and each CDR3 protein sequence gets one entry with no DNA. TCRdb, not the authors, supplied the V and J calls. This specimen's table enumerates about 89,000 distinct CDR3 sequences. Of the sample, 0.5% to 0.6% falls within the top ten clones.

The data stem from a study of CXCR3-negative and CXCR3-positive naive CD8 T cells (dated 2019 in TCRdb). With respect to the entire study: In total, about 130 million TRB reads were obtained, which works out to roughly 1.5 +/- 0.3 million reads per library. Data from 11 donors, pooled across two independent experiments, went into the diversity and physicochemical repertoire analyses. TRBV-TRBJ cluster analysis included naive subsets from 5 or 6 donors and memory cells from 3 donors.

The paper's findings and limits, for the study overall: Because surface CD5, which is linked to self-reactivity in mice, was comparable between the naive subsets, TCR interaction strength was also inferred from the physicochemical properties of TRB CDR3s. Naive CXCR3-negative and CXCR3-positive cells from the same donor showed similar TRBV-TRBJ usage, whereas memory cells showed distinct patterns. Repertoire diversity was comparably high in both naive subsets but much lower in memory CD8+ T cells. TRB CDR3s from CXCR3-positive naive cells showed higher hydrophobicity (lower Kidera factor 4), lower energy, and higher strength and volume indices than CXCR3-negative naive cells. Freshly isolated PBMCs were used for most assays because CXCR3 expression went down partially after cryopreservation.

The rearranged chain carries TRBV29-1 and TRBJ2-3. The sequenced material came from naive CXCR3+ CD8+ T cells from blood. The sample's cell subset or site label is to be understood as: CD45RO-CCR7+CD27+CD95- naive CD8+ T cells expressing CXCR3 (TNR3+). The TCR comes from a human donor in good health. Some clones in this sample may be carry-over from other donors' samples. For the CDR3, the sequence is CSVEDLKETDTQYF.